This passage covers 31 T cell receptor beta chains from one sample sequenced in a study of blood T cell repertoires in COVID-19. TCRdb's table, derived via immunoSEQ multiplex PCR, lists solely in-frame clones and lacks some. Of roughly 120,000 clones listed, approximately 88% are singletons. The sample was peripheral blood. These receptors originate from a woman between 65 and 79 years old with acute or convalescent COVID-19.

The chain is built from TRBV28 and TRBJ1-5; D is possibly TRBD1 (6 bases). The germline CDR1 and CDR2 sequences are MDHEN and SYDVKM. V was trimmed by 5 bases and J by 9 bases, leaving 17 bases between them. This CDR3 is 14 amino acids long. The CDR3 reads CASSPPPTGLPQHF. Written as DNA, the CDR3 is TGTGCCAGCAGTCCCCCCCCGACAGGTCTGCCCCAGCATTTT.

V is TRBV19 and J is TRBJ2-1; TRBD2 aligns across 13 bases. Germline V gene data show CDR1 as LNHDA and CDR2 as SQIVND (reference sequence). The CDR3 sequence is 20 residues long. V lost 6 bases, J lost 4 bases, and 18 bases stayed unmatched. In DNA form, the CDR3 reads TGTGCCAGTAGGCCACTAGCGGGGGGGGAATCCGATCCTTTTTACAATGAGCAGTTCTTC. Its protein is CASRPLAGGESDPFYNEQFF.

The chain joins TRBV6-6 to TRBJ2-2; D unresolved. V dropped 6 bases and J dropped 1 base, with 6 bases sitting between them. The CDR3 is 13 residues long. Germline values: CDR1 MNHNY, CDR2 SVGAGI (reference sequence). CDR3 sequence reads: CASRAGNTGELFF. The CDR3 nucleotides are TGTGCCAGCAGGGCAGGGAACACCGGGGAGCTGTTTTTT.

This chain uses TRBV29-1 with TRBJ1-4, with D perhaps TRBD1 (5 bases). Germline CDR1 and CDR2: SQVTM and ANQGSEA. The V end lost 4 bases, the J end lost 5 bases, and 8 bases lay between the germline ends. This CDR3 is built from 12 residues. As DNA, the CDR3 is TGCAGCGTTGCTAAGGGGAATGAAAAACTGTTTTTT. Its translation is CSVAKGNEKLFF. The full variable domain, completed using reference TRBV29-1 and TRBJ1-4, is SAVISQKPSRDICQRGTSLTIQCQVDSQVTMMFWYRQQPGQSLTLIATANQGSEATYESGFVIDKFPISRPNLTFSTLTVSNMSPEDSSIYLCSVAKGNEKLFFGSGTQLSVL.

The rearrangement uses TRBV5-1 and TRBJ1-2; D is possibly TRBD1 (5 bases). This CDR3 has 16 amino acids. Germline values: CDR1 SGHRS, CDR2 YFSETQ. V was cut by 0 bases and J by 2 bases, with 14 bases left in between. The CDR3 DNA reads as TGCGCCAGCAGCTTGGTCCCCGGTGACAGAAACTATGGCTACACCTTC. This encodes CASSLVPGDRNYGYTF.

The chain combines TRBV5-1 with TRBJ2-3; 7 bases are a match to TRBD1. Germline CDR1 reads SGHRS; CDR2 reads YFSETQ. V dropped 1 base and J dropped 3; count of bases not matched to a gene: 2. The CDR3 consists of 14 residues. The CDR3 sequence is CASSLRQGTDTQYF. The CDR3 DNA reads TGCGCCAGCAGCTTGAGACAGGGAACAGATACGCAGTATTTT.

The rearrangement joins TRBV29-1 to TRBJ2-1; 8 bases are a match to TRBD2. The CDR3 totals 13 residues. Germline V lookup: CDR1 SQVTM, CDR2 ANQGSEA. With 7 bases clipped from V and 5 bases from J, the junction kept 7 bases outside the gene matches. The CDR3 coding sequence is TGCAGCGCGTCTAGCGGGCCCAACAATGAGCAGTTCTTC. Translating gives CSASSGPNNEQFF.

The chain has TRBV10-1 and TRBJ2-5; TRBD2 agrees at 7 bases. This CDR3 has 12 residues. V lost 5 bases, J lost 3 bases, and 0 bases stayed unmatched. Germline V gene sequence: CDR1 WNHNN, CDR2 SYGVQD (reference sequence). DNA for the CDR3: TGCGCCAGCAGTCGGGGGGAAGAGACCCAGTACTTC. Translated, it gives CASSRGEETQYF.

The chain links TRBV5-6 to TRBJ2-2; the match to TRBD2 covers 8 bases. V gave up 2 bases and J gave up 0 bases; unmatched junction bases: 6. The CDR3 sequence is 17 residues long. The germline V gene has CDR1 SGHDT and CDR2 YYEEEE. The CDR3 nucleotides read TGTGCCAGCAGCTTCATCTCCGGGGGGGCGAACACCGGGGAGCTGTTTTTT. This codes for CASSFISGGANTGELFF.

Here the CDR3 reads CASSLTTGGSYEQYF. The DNA for the CDR3 is TGTGCCAGCAGCTTAACCACAGGGGGTTCCTACGAGCAGTACTTC. This sequence joins TRBV7-2 and TRBJ2-7; 8 bases match TRBD1. This CDR3 is built from 15 residues. Germline loops: CDR1 SGHTA, CDR2 FQGNSA. The V and J ends lost 2 bases and 1 base, in that order; junction bases with no gene match: 4.

This clone was seen only once. This rearrangement joins TRBV29-1 to TRBJ1-2; D is ambiguous. Trimming removed 0 bases at V and 6 bases at J, with 11 bases between. Germline V gives CDR1 SQVTM, CDR2 ANQGSEA. The CDR3 loop spans 13 amino acids. The DNA for the CDR3 is TGCAGCGTTGAAGACCCCCTATATCATGGCTACACCTTC. Protein sequence: CSVEDPLYHGYTF.

This chain connects TRBV10-3 to TRBJ1-4; unclear D gene. This CDR3 comprises 16 residues. Trimming pared 0 bases from V and 4 bases from J, leaving 12 bases between. Germline CDR1 reads ENHRY; CDR2 reads SYGVKD. The CDR3 bases are TGTGCCATCAGTGAGTCACCTCCGGACTTTAATGAAAAACTGTTTTTT. Its translation is CAISESPPDFNEKLFF.

The rearrangement uses TRBV4-2 and TRBJ1-2; 7 bases are shared with TRBD1. V was pared by 0 bases and J by 3 bases, with 7 bases of the junction left unmatched. CDR1 and CDR2 (germline): LGHNA, YNFKEQ. There are 16 residues in the CDR3. CDR3: CASSQDENRGHYGYTF. The CDR3 DNA follows: TGTGCCAGCAGCCAAGATGAAAACAGGGGCCACTATGGCTACACCTTC.

V gene TRBV11-3 combines with J gene TRBJ2-1, with TRBD2 as a possible D gene (7 bases). Germline V CDR1 and CDR2: SGHNT, YENEEA. The CDR3 spans 14 residues. V lost 3 bases and J 8 bases, leaving 14 bases between the germline ends. The CDR3 here is CASSFRGAGDEQFF. The CDR3 nucleotides are TGTGCCAGCAGCTTCCGGGGGGCGGGAGATGAGCAGTTCTTC.

A word on this clone: Within the sample, other DNA sequences also encode this same CDR3. The chain carries TRBV5-4 and TRBJ1-3; TRBD1 might be the D (6 bases). Trimming cost V 2 bases and J 1 base, with 10 bases left between them. The CDR3 sequence is 15 residues long. The germline CDR1 and CDR2 sequences are SGHNT and YYREEE (reference sequence). The CDR3 sequence is CASSLGTPSGNTIYF. The CDR3 nucleotides read TGTGCCAGCAGCTTAGGGACACCGTCTGGAAACACCATATATTTT.

This clone was found a few times. The rearrangement links TRBV30 to TRBJ1-3; TRBD1 matches 7 bases. With V trimmed by 2 bases and J by 0 bases, 10 bases remained unmatched. The CDR3 sequence is 17 residues long. Looked up from germline, CDR1 is GTSNPN and CDR2 is SVGIG (reference sequence). The CDR3, as DNA: TGTGCCTGGAGTCCCCTTTCGGCAGGGGGCTCTGGAAACACCATATATTTT. The encoded protein is CAWSPLSAGGSGNTIYF.

The rearrangement uses TRBV11-2 and TRBJ2-1, with 9 positions matching TRBD2. V was pared by 11 bases and J by 7 bases, with 9 bases of the junction left unmatched. CDR1 is SGHAT and CDR2 is FQNNGV in the germline V gene. The CDR3 is 13 residues long. The CDR3: CACRAGGRNEQFF. The CDR3 DNA sequence: TGTGCCTGTCGCGCGGGAGGGAGAAATGAGCAGTTCTTC.

This clone was counted between two and nine times. The chain joins TRBV2 to TRBJ1-5; tentatively, D is TRBD1 (6 bases). The CDR3 runs to 13 residues. The ends were cut back, 7 bases at V and 2 bases at J, with 9 bases in the middle. Germline V gene data show CDR1 as SNHLY and CDR2 as FYNNEI. As DNA, the CDR3 is TGTGCCAGCAAGGGGGGGGGCAATCAGCCCCAGCATTTT. It encodes CASKGGGNQPQHF.

The J gene is TRBJ2-1, the V gene TRBV10-3; 9 bases are shared with TRBD2. The V gene end was trimmed by 11 bases and the J gene end by 0 bases; junction bases not matched to a gene: 5. This CDR3 has 14 amino acids. Germline V CDR1 and CDR2: ENHRY, SYGVKD. Here the CDR3 reads CAVLAGDSYNEQFF. The CDR3 nucleotides are TGTGCCGTCTTAGCGGGGGACTCCTACAATGAGCAGTTCTTC.

V usage is TRBV20-1 and J usage is TRBJ2-2, with D possibly matching TRBD1 (6 bases). Germline V gene lookup returns CDR1 DFQATT and CDR2 SNEGSKA (reference sequence). CDR3 size: 12 residues. Trimming removed 3 bases at V and 5 bases at J, with 7 bases between. In nucleotides, the CDR3 is TGCAGTGCTAGTAGGGGGACCGGGGAGCTGTTTTTT. Protein: CSASRGTGELFF.

This clone has only a few counts. The chain recombines TRBV5-8 with TRBJ2-7; D is uncertain. Germline CDR1 is SGHTS and CDR2 is YDEGEE. Trimming removed 0 bases at V and 2 bases at J, with 12 bases between. This CDR3 comprises 15 residues. The CDR3 DNA sequence: TGTGCCAGCAGCTTGGTCCCGACTGGCCCCTACGAGCAGTACTTC. Encoded protein: CASSLVPTGPYEQYF.

The chain carries TRBV3-1 (or the pseudogene TRBV3-2) and TRBJ2-3; no firm D call. Germline loops: CDR1 LGHDT, CDR2 YNNKEL (reference sequence). CDR3 length: 13 amino acids. V gave up 6 bases and J gave up 1 base, with 8 bases separating them. As DNA, the CDR3 is TGTGCCAGCAGGTCTATTGGCACAGATACGCAGTATTTT. It codes for CASRSIGTDTQYF.

This chain uses TRBV18 with TRBJ2-5; 8 bases fit TRBD1. CDR3 length: 14 amino acids. Germline V CDR1 and CDR2: KGHSH, LQKENI. The J segment lost 5 bases and the V segment lost 2 bases, leaving 4 bases of the junction unmatched. The CDR3 DNA reads as TGTGCCAGCTCACCATCGACAGGGGACGAGACCCAGTACTTC. The encoded protein is CASSPSTGDETQYF.

The chain couples TRBV2 to TRBJ2-2; 12 positions agree with TRBD2. The CDR3 is 16 residues long. CDR1 and CDR2 (germline): SNHLY, FYNNEI. The V segment lost 5 bases and the J segment 2 bases; nucleotides outside the gene matches: 3. The CDR3 region has the DNA TGTGCCAGCAGTCGGACTAGCGGGGATAACACCGGGGAGCTGTTTTTT. This encodes CASSRTSGDNTGELFF.

The J gene is TRBJ2-5, the V gene TRBV9; D remains ambiguous. Per the germline V gene, CDR1 is SGDLS and CDR2 is YYNGEE. V shed 0 bases and J shed 2 bases, with 5 bases lying between them. The CDR3 extends over 13 amino acids. CDR3 nucleotide sequence: TGTGCCAGCAGCGTAGGAGCTCAAGAGACCCAGTACTTC. It is translated as CASSVGAQETQYF.

The V call is TRBV25-1, the J call TRBJ2-7, with unresolved D. Between the trimmed V and J ends, which lost 6 bases and 7 bases, there was a span of 10 bases. From germline, CDR1 is MGHDK and CDR2 SYGVNS. The CDR3 is 11 amino acids. This CDR3 is CASSTLWEQYF. CDR3 nucleotide sequence: TGTGCCAGCAGCACTCTATGGGAGCAGTACTTC.

The chain combines TRBV14 with TRBJ2-1, with TRBD2 identical over 13 bases. Germline trimming cut 4 bases from V and 0 bases from J; bases unmatched to any gene: 12. This CDR3 has 20 amino acids. The germline CDR1 and CDR2 sequences are SGHDN and FVKESK. The DNA of the CDR3 is TGTGCCAGCAGCCCCCGGTATGGACTAGCGGGGGCCAGCTCCTACAATGAGCAGTTCTTC. Its translation: CASSPRYGLAGASSYNEQFF.

The gene calls are TRBV3-1 (or the pseudogene TRBV3-2) and TRBJ2-1; 10 bases fit TRBD2. Germline CDR1 is LGHDT and CDR2 is YNNKEL (reference sequence). CDR3 size: 18 residues. V lost 3 bases and J lost 4; bases outside the gene matches: 12. The CDR3 spells CASSQGGLAPAGYNEQFF. The CDR3, as DNA: TGTGCCAGCAGCCAGGGGGGACTAGCGCCAGCGGGGTACAATGAGCAGTTCTTC.

The rearrangement joins TRBV11-2 to TRBJ1-1; TRBD1 matches at 9 bases. This CDR3 contains 17 residues. J was trimmed by 4 bases and V by 5 bases; bases with no gene match: 14. Germline V gene sequence: CDR1 SGHAT, CDR2 FQNNGV. The CDR3: CASSPSRDRALSTEAFF. CDR3 nucleotide sequence: TGTGCCAGCAGCCCGTCCCGGGACAGGGCTCTGAGCACTGAAGCTTTCTTT.

This clone has only one observation. This sequence joins TRBV7-7 and TRBJ2-5, with 7 bases lining up with TRBD2. There are 16 residues in the CDR3. Unmatched junction bases numbered 5, after V lost 0 bases and J lost 1 base. Germline V gene data show CDR1 as SSHAT and CDR2 as FNYEAQ (reference sequence). In DNA form, the CDR3 reads TGTGCCAGCAGCTTAGCTGGTAGCGGGCCCCAAGAGACCCAGTACTTC. The encoded protein is CASSLAGSGPQETQYF. Supplemented by reference TRBV7-7 and TRBJ2-5, the full variable domain reads GAGVSQSPRYKVTKRGQDVTLRCDPISSHATLYWYQQALGQGPEFLTYFNYEAQPDKSGLPSDRFSAERPEGSISTLTIQRTEQRDSAMYRCASSLAGSGPQETQYFGPGTRLLVL.

The V gene is TRBV6-5, the J gene TRBJ2-1; no firm D call. Germline V gives CDR1 MNHEY, CDR2 SVGAGI. There are 13 residues in the CDR3. Trimming took off 6 bases at V and 3 bases at J, with 9 bases between the two ends. CDR3 sequence: CASRDTVYNEQFF. The CDR3 DNA follows: TGTGCCAGCAGGGATACAGTCTACAATGAGCAGTTCTTC.